A single sample is the source of the 21 T cell receptor beta chains below, sequenced in a study of Tregs in tolerant kidney transplant recipients (dated by TCRdb to about 2019). Receptor amplification or capture employed the immunoSEQ multiplex PCR assay. Drawn from immuneACCESS, this table holds only the in-frame rearrangements with V and J called that TCRdb kept. Clones are partly lost; checked studies trace under half to an unresolved V gene and leave the rest unexplained. The sample table records around 52,000 clones; around 88% of these occur just once. More than 4.5% of the sample lies in the top ten. The specimen sequenced was CD4+ T cells from blood. The receptors derive from a human donor in good health.

V is TRBV5-6 and J is TRBJ1-4; 7 nucleotides agree with TRBD1. Germline-derived CDR1 and CDR2 are SGHDT and YYEEEE. J lost 5 bases, V lost 3 bases, and 7 bases had no gene match. The CDR3 sequence is 15 residues long. This CDR3 reads CASSSLTGRNEKLFF. DNA of the CDR3: TGTGCCAGCAGCTCTTTGACAGGGAGGAATGAAAAACTGTTTTTT.

V gene TRBV4-3 combines with J gene TRBJ2-7; either TRBD1 or TRBD2 may supply D (5 bases each). The V and J ends lost 3 bases and 4 bases respectively, with 16 bases between them. The CDR3 runs 15 residues. From germline, CDR1 is LGHNA and CDR2 YSLEER. Here the CDR3 reads CASSHLRDGGYEQYF. CDR3 sequence (DNA): TGCGCCAGCAGCCACTTAAGGGACGGAGGATACGAGCAGTACTTC.

V usage is TRBV6-1 and J usage is TRBJ1-1; D gene uncertain. CDR3 length equals 14 residues. In germline, CDR1 is MNHNS, CDR2 SASEGT. Between the trimmed V and J ends, which lost 4 bases and 11 bases, there was a span of 20 bases. CDR3 protein: CASSVPGRLKSAFF. The CDR3 nucleotides are TGTGCCAGCAGTGTTCCGGGAAGGCTCAAGTCGGCTTTCTTT.

The chain is built from TRBV7-9 and TRBJ1-1; a possible D gene is TRBD1 (6 bases). Germline-derived CDR1 and CDR2 are SEHNR and FQNEAQ (reference sequence). There are 13 residues in the CDR3. V gave up 5 bases and J gave up 5 bases, with 12 bases separating them. The CDR3 protein is CASSPQGYTEAFF. The DNA of the CDR3 is TGTGCCAGCAGCCCCCAGGGGTATACTGAAGCTTTCTTT.

This clone was counted once. The V and J genes are TRBV18 and TRBJ1-1; no clear D gene. The CDR3 totals 14 residues. Trimming pared 2 bases from V and 5 bases from J, leaving 12 bases between. Germline V CDR1 and CDR2: KGHSH, LQKENI. CDR3 loop: CASSPLGEGTEAFF. DNA for the CDR3: TGTGCCAGCTCACCATTGGGTGAGGGTACTGAAGCTTTCTTT.

The chain is built from TRBV6-1 and TRBJ1-6, with TRBD1 as a possible D gene (5 bases). V lost 7 bases, J lost 8 bases, and 12 bases lay in between. Germline loops: CDR1 MNHNS, CDR2 SASEGT. The CDR3 is 13 amino acids. The CDR3 protein is CASTRRADSPLHF. The CDR3 region has the DNA TGTGCCAGCACCCGCAGGGCAGATTCACCCCTCCACTTT.

The chain links TRBV13 to TRBJ1-1; D is ambiguous. The CDR3 loop spans 18 amino acids. In germline, CDR1 is PRHDT, CDR2 FYEKMQ (reference sequence). Trimming pared 4 bases from V and 0 bases from J, leaving 21 bases between. The CDR3 sequence: CASSSPPGRKLMNTEAFF. CDR3 nucleotides: TGTGCCAGCAGCTCACCCCCGGGCAGGAAACTCATGAACACTGAAGCTTTCTTT.

The V and J genes are TRBV7-2 and TRBJ2-7, with 7 bases lining up with TRBD1. CDR3 length equals 16 residues. Germline V gene lookup returns CDR1 SGHTA and CDR2 FQGNSA. V shed 4 bases, J shed 3 bases, and the junction held 12 bases outside the gene matches. The CDR3 region is CASSSSRDSKLYEQYF. In DNA form, the CDR3 reads TGTGCCAGCAGCTCTAGTCGGGACAGCAAACTCTACGAGCAGTACTTC.

The chain has TRBV28 and TRBJ2-3, with D unclear. The CDR3 totals 12 residues. Trimming removed 2 bases at V and 8 bases at J, with 8 bases between. Looked up from germline, CDR1 is MDHEN and CDR2 is SYDVKM. The DNA of the CDR3 is TGTGCCAGCAGTTTAGTGAGTGGTACGCAGTATTTT. Its protein is CASSLVSGTQYF.

This clone has only a few counts. The CDR3 bases are TGCGCCAGCAGCCAAGATCGACTAGCGGGAGTTCCCAATGAGCAGTTCTTC. As protein: CASSQDRLAGVPNEQFF. The chain carries TRBV4-1 and TRBJ2-1; 12 bases match TRBD2. Germline V CDR1 and CDR2: MGHRA, YSYEKL. There are 17 residues in the CDR3. Unmatched junction bases numbered 6, after V lost 0 bases and J lost 6 bases.

This chain connects TRBV7-9 to TRBJ2-7; D gene ambiguous. The CDR3 spans 13 residues. Germline V gene sequence: CDR1 SEHNR, CDR2 FQNEAQ (reference sequence). Trimming cost V 5 bases and J 2 bases, with 10 bases left between them. The CDR3 bases are TGTGCCAGCAGCGCCGGCCCTGCCTACGAGCAGTACTTC. This gives the protein CASSAGPAYEQYF.

A remark on this clone: One end of the junction fails to match germline, which may point to a read error. The chain joins TRBV5-1 to TRBJ2-1; D ambiguous. From germline, CDR1 is SGHRS and CDR2 YFSETQ. This CDR3 contains 9 residues. For the CDR3, the DNA is TGCGCCAGCAGTTTGGAGCAGTTCTTC. This sequence encodes CASSLEQFF. The full variable domain, with the rest looked up from reference TRBV5-1 and TRBJ2-1, is KAGVTQTPRYLIKTRGQQVTLSCSPISGHRSVSWYQQTPGQGLQFLFEYFSETQRNKGNFPGRFSGRQFSNSRSEMNVSTLELGDSALYLCASSLEQFFGPGTRLTVL.

The V call is TRBV11-2, the J call TRBJ1-3; TRBD1 might be the D (5 bases). Germline CDR1 SGHAT, CDR2 FQNNGV. V lost 2 bases to trimming and J lost 3 bases, with 14 bases between them. There are 16 residues in the CDR3. The CDR3 nucleotides are TGTGCCAGCAGCTTACAGGGATTTTCGTTTGGAAACACCATATATTTT. It is translated as CASSLQGFSFGNTIYF.

J is TRBJ1-4 and V is TRBV11-2; weak D call: TRBD1 (6 bases). Germline V CDR1 and CDR2: SGHAT, FQNNGV. This CDR3 has 16 amino acids. V lost 4 bases, J lost 5 bases, and 17 bases lay in between. CDR3 DNA sequence: TGTGCCAGCAGCTCACTAGACAGGAGCCCGAATGAAAAACTGTTTTTT. Protein sequence: CASSSLDRSPNEKLFF. The variable domain in full, with the rest retrieved from reference TRBV11-2 and TRBJ1-4, is EAGVAQSPRYKIIEKRQSVAFWCNPISGHATLYWYQQILGQGPKLLIQFQNNGVVDDSQLPKDRFSAERLKGVDSTLKIQPAKLEDSAVYLCASSSLDRSPNEKLFFGSGTQLSVL.

This chain joins TRBV6-5 and TRBJ1-1; perhaps TRBD1 as D (5 bases). Trimming left V 6 bases short and J 8 bases short, with 10 bases between. CDR3 length: 11 residues. Germline CDR1 and CDR2: MNHEY and SVGAGI. In nucleotides, the CDR3 is TGTGCCAGCAGCCGAGACAGAGAAGCTTTCTTT. The encoded protein is CASSRDREAFF.

The gene calls are TRBV18 and TRBJ1-1, with TRBD1 identical over 8 bases. This CDR3 region has 15 residues. Germline lookup yields CDR1 KGHSH and CDR2 LQKENI. J gave up 1 base and V 3 bases, and 4 bases lay outside the gene matches. The chain's CDR3 is CASSPLGQGNTEAFF. The CDR3, as DNA: TGTGCCAGCTCACCCCTAGGACAGGGGAACACTGAAGCTTTCTTT.

The rearrangement uses TRBV10-3 and TRBJ2-5, with a possible D match to TRBD1 (6 bases). Per germline, CDR1 ENHRY and CDR2 SYGVKD. This CDR3 is built from 11 residues. Trimming pared 8 bases from V and 10 bases from J, leaving 14 bases between. The CDR3 here is CAIGERGIQYF. The DNA for the CDR3 is TGTGCCATCGGAGAAAGGGGGATCCAGTACTTC.

This clone came up once. The J gene is TRBJ1-2, the V gene TRBV1. TRBV1 constitutes a pseudogene. The CDR3 covers 14 residues. For the CDR3, the DNA is TGCACCAGCAGCCCTGCCGGGTCCTCCCCTGGCTACATCTTC. Amino acids: CTSSPAGSSPGYIF.

The V call is TRBV5-4, the J call TRBJ2-7; D unresolved. V lost 0 bases to trimming and J lost 6 bases, with 7 bases between them. The germline V gene encodes CDR1 SGHNT and CDR2 YYREEE (reference sequence). This CDR3 has 12 residues. This CDR3 is CASSLAFREQYF. CDR3 DNA sequence: TGTGCCAGCAGCTTGGCTTTCCGCGAGCAGTACTTC.

CDR3 amino acids: CASSPPGDTQYF. The CDR3 nucleotides read TGTGCCAGCAGCCCCCCCGGGGATACGCAGTATTTT. The gene calls are TRBV7-3 and TRBJ2-3, with D unclear. The germline V gene encodes CDR1 SGHTA and CDR2 FQGTGA. The V gene lost 5 bases and the J gene lost 6 bases, with 9 bases spanning the gap. The CDR3 contains 12 residues.

The V gene is TRBV2, the J gene TRBJ2-5, with D perhaps given as TRBD1 or TRBD2 (5 bases each). Germline V gives CDR1 SNHLY, CDR2 FYNNEI. The CDR3 loop spans 15 amino acids. Trimming left V 4 bases short and J 1 base short, with 13 bases between. Here the CDR3 reads CASSVMGTVQETQYF. The CDR3 DNA follows: TGTGCCAGCAGTGTAATGGGGACGGTCCAAGAGACCCAGTACTTC.